These T cell receptor beta chains were read from a single sample in a study of Ad26.COV2.S vaccination and SARS-CoV-2 variants. Measured with immunoSEQ multiplex PCR; TCRdb has only the in-frame clones, and not every one. The table records about 370,000 clones, approximately 86% of them present only once. The sequenced sample was peripheral blood, obtained in a trial of Ad26.COV2.S vaccine versus placebo. Receptor source: a person aged 18-65 years who received the Ad26.COV2.S COVID-19 vaccine or a placebo. Both conserved end residues are part of each CDR3. A D gene is named only where the DNA matches it firmly. Clone size, where shown, is once, few, many, or a class for clones that have expanded.

j_call,clone_size,d_call,v_call,cdr3_aa,cdr3_nt
TRBJ1-3,NA,NA,TRBV4-3,CASSPIGGSGNTIYF,TGCGCCAGCAGCCCGATCGGGGGTTCGGGAAACACCATATATTTT
TRBJ2-1,NA,NA,TRBV4-1,CASSQGRNLGNEQFF,TGCGCCAGCAGCCAAGGGCGGAATTTGGGCAATGAGCAGTTCTTC
TRBJ2-1,NA,NA,TRBV11-2,CASSLVRDGKYNEQFF,TGTGCCAGCAGCTTAGTCCGGGACGGAAAGTACAATGAGCAGTTCTTC
TRBJ2-3,NA,TRBD2,TRBV30,CAWSWSSGGADTQYF,TGTGCCTGGAGTTGGTCTAGCGGGGGGGCAGATACGCAGTATTTT
TRBJ1-1,NA,NA,TRBV7-6,CASSLVSGSEAFF,TGTGCCAGCAGCTTAGTCAGTGGGTCTGAAGCTTTCTTT
TRBJ1-1,once,TRBD1,TRBV10-1,CASSGRDRETLGAEAFF,TGCGCCAGCAGTGGCCGGGACAGGGAGACTCTAGGGGCTGAAGCTTTCTTT
TRBJ2-5,few,TRBD1,TRBV24-1,CATSEGQGEETQYF,TGTGCCACCAGTGAGGGACAGGGGGAAGAGACCCAGTACTTC
TRBJ2-1,NA,NA,TRBV7-9,CASSLQGLNEQFF,TGTGCCAGCAGCTTACAGGGTCTAAATGAGCAGTTCTTC
TRBJ2-1,NA,NA,TRBV11-2,CASSLDRGVYNEQFF,TGTGCCAGCAGCTTAGATCGTGGAGTATACAATGAGCAGTTCTTC
TRBJ2-3,NA,NA,TRBV5-1,CASSFAGSTDTQYF,TGCGCCAGCAGCTTTGCAGGGAGCACAGATACGCAGTATTTT
TRBJ2-3,once,TRBD1,TRBV19,CASSIGRGLADTQYF,TGTGCCAGTAGTATTGGCAGGGGGCTGGCAGATACGCAGTATTTT
TRBJ1-2,NA,TRBD1,TRBV5-1,CASSRTGGGDGYTF,TGCGCCAGCAGCCGGACAGGGGGTGGCGATGGCTACACCTTC
TRBJ1-6,NA,NA,TRBV2,CASRPQGVRNSPLHF,TGTGCCAGCAGGCCACAGGGTGTCCGCAATTCACCCCTCCACTTT
TRBJ2-3,NA,NA,TRBV6-2/TRBV6-3,CASSPYKGVGDTQYF,TGTGCCAGCAGCCCCTATAAGGGGGTGGGCGATACGCAGTATTTT
TRBJ1-2,NA,NA,TRBV3-1/TRBV3-2,CASSPRTGGPYGYTF,TGTGCCAGCAGCCCCCGGACGGGGGGGCCTTATGGCTACACCTTC
TRBJ1-2,NA,NA,TRBV21-1,CASSSRPQGLSGYTF,TGTGCCAGCAGCTCCCGCCCACAGGGGTTGAGTGGCTACACCTTC
TRBJ1-5,NA,TRBD1,TRBV12-5,CASGLGDRGGNQPQHF,TGTGCTAGTGGTTTGGGAGACAGGGGCGGCAATCAGCCCCAGCATTTT
TRBJ1-1,NA,TRBD1,TRBV5-1,CASSPRGTAPNTEAFF,TGCGCCAGCAGCCCAAGGGGGACAGCTCCGAACACTGAAGCTTTCTTT
TRBJ1-4,NA,TRBD1,TRBV7-8,CASSSQGATNEKLFF,TGTGCCAGCAGCTCACAGGGGGCCACTAATGAAAAACTGTTTTTT
TRBJ2-1,once,TRBD1,TRBV15,CATSRDRGLGGEQFF,TGTGCCACCAGCAGAGACAGGGGGCTGGGTGGTGAGCAGTTCTTC
TRBJ1-2,NA,NA,TRBV6-5,CAGTYRANYGYTF,TGTGCCGGAACGTACAGGGCTAACTATGGCTACACCTTC
TRBJ1-2,NA,NA,TRBV18,CASSPGASYGYTF,TGTGCCAGCTCACCGGGGGCCTCCTATGGCTACACCTTC
TRBJ2-7,NA,TRBD2,TRBV27,CASRTSGGPYEQYF,TGTGCCAGCAGGACTAGCGGGGGCCCCTACGAGCAGTACTTC
TRBJ2-1,NA,NA,TRBV6-2/TRBV6-3,CASSYSTRRGSWDEQFF,TGTGCCAGCAGTTACTCGACTAGAAGGGGGTCTTGGGATGAGCAGTTCTTC
TRBJ1-2,NA,NA,TRBV2,CASRRAALNYGYTF,TGTGCCAGCAGAAGGGCAGCGTTAAACTATGGCTACACCTTC
TRBJ2-5,NA,NA,TRBV10-3,CAIQGVGETQYF,TGTGCCATCCAAGGGGTCGGGGAGACCCAGTACTTC
TRBJ2-2,NA,NA,TRBV9,CASSVGVKNTGELFF,TGTGCCAGCAGCGTAGGGGTCAAGAACACCGGGGAGCTGTTTTTT
TRBJ2-1,NA,TRBD1,TRBV11-2,CASRQGALDNEQFF,TGTGCCAGCAGGCAGGGGGCGTTGGACAATGAGCAGTTCTTC
TRBJ1-1,NA,NA,TRBV5-1,CASSLGGSPEAFF,TGCGCCAGCAGCTTGGGGGGATCCCCTGAAGCTTTCTTT
TRBJ2-1,NA,TRBD2,TRBV4-3,CASSQDWASGGASSNEQFF,TGCGCCAGCAGCCAAGATTGGGCTAGCGGGGGGGCTTCGTCCAATGAGCAGTTCTTC
TRBJ1-1,NA,NA,TRBV3-1/TRBV3-2,CASSQVRASEAFF,TGTGCCAGCAGCCAAGTTAGGGCCTCTGAAGCTTTCTTT
TRBJ1-1,NA,NA,TRBV6-9,CASSYLPTDSDYTEAFF,TGTGCCAGCAGTTATCTCCCCACGGACAGCGACTACACTGAAGCTTTCTTT
TRBJ1-2,NA,TRBD1,TRBV29-1,CSIGTGGGGYTF,TGCAGCATCGGGACAGGGGGAGGCGGCTACACCTTC
TRBJ2-1,NA,NA,TRBV3-1/TRBV3-2,CASSQADRGREQFF,TGTGCCAGCAGCCAAGCTGACCGGGGTAGGGAGCAGTTCTTC